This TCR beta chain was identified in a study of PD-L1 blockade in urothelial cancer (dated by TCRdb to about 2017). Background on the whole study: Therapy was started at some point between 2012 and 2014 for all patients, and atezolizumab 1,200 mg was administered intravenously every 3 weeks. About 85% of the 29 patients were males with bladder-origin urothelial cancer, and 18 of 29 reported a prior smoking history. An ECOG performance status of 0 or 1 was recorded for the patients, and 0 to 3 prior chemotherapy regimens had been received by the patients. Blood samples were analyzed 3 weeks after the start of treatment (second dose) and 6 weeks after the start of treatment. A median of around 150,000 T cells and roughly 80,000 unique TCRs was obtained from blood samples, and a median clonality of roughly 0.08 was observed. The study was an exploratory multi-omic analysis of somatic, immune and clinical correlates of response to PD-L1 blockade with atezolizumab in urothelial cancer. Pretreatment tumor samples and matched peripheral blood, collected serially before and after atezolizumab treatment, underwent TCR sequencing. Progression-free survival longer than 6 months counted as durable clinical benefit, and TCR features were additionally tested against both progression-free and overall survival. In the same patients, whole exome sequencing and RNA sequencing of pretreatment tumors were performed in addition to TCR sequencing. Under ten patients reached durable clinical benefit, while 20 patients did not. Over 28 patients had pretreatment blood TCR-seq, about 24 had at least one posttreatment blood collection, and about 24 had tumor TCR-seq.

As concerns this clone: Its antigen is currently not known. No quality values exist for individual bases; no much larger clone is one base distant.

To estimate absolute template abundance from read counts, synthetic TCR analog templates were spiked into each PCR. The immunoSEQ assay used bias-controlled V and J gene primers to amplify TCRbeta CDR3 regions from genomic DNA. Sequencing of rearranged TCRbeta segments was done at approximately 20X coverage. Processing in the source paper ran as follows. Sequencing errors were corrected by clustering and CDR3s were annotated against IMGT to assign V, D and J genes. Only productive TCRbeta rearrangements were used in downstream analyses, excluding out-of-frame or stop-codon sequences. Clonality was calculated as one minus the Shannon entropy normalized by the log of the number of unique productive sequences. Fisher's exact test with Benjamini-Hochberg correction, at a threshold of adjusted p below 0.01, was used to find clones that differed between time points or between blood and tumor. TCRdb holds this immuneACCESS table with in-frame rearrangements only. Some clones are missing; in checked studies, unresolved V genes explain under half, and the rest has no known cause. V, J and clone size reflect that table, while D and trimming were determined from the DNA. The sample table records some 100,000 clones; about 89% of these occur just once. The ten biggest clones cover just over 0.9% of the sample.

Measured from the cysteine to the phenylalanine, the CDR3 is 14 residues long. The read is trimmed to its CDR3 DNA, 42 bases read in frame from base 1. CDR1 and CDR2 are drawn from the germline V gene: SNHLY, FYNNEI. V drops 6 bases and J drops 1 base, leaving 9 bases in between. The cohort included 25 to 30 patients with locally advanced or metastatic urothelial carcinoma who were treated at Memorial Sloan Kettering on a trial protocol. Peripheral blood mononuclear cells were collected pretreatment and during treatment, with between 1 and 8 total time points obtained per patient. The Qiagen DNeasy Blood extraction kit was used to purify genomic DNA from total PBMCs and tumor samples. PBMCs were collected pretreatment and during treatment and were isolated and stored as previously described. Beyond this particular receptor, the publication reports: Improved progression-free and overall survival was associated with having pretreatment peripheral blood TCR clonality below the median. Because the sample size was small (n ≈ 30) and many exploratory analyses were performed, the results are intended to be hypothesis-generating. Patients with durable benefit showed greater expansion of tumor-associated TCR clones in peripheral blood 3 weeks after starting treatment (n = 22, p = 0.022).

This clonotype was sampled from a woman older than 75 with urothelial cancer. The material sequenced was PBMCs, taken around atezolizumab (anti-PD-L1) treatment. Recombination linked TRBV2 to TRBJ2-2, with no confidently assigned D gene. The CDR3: CASRLTVNTGELFF. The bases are TGTGCCAGCAGGCTTACAGTGAACACCGGGGAGCTGTTTTTT.